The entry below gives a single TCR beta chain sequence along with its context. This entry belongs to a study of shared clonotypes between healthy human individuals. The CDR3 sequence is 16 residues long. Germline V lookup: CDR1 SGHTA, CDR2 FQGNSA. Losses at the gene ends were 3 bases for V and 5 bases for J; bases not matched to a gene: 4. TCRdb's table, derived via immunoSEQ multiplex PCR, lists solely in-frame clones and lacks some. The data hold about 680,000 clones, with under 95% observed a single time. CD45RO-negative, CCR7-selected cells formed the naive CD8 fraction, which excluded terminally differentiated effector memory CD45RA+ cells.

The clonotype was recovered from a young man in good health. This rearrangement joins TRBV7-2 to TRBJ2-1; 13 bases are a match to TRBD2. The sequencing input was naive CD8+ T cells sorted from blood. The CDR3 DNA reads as TGTGCCAGCAGCTTCAGACTAGCGGGAGGCCACAATGAGCAGTTCTTC. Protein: CASSFRLAGGHNEQFF.